A single sample is the source of the 2 T cell receptor beta chains below, sequenced in a study of graft-versus-host responses after intestinal transplantation. This table comes from immunoSEQ multiplex PCR, and its TCRdb copy is limited to in-frame clones, with some not included. The sample gives approximately 15,000 clones, 80% to 90% of which show up once; about 6.3% is in the top ten. Sequenced material: PBMCs, taken around 110 days after intestinal transplant. The source of these receptors is a human patient who received an intestinal transplant, so some T cells may come from the graft donor.

This clone was observed a handful of times. This chain joins TRBV10-3 and TRBJ2-7, with TRBD2 matching 8 bases. Germline CDR1 reads ENHRY; CDR2 reads SYGVKD. The CDR3 totals 13 residues. The junction had 10 bases not matched to a gene; V was cut back by 9 bases and J by 6 bases. The CDR3 spells CAIKAGEQTEQYF. The CDR3 DNA reads TGTGCCATTAAAGCGGGAGAACAGACCGAGCAGTACTTC.

This chain uses TRBV28 with TRBJ2-7; D unclear. Germline V CDR1 and CDR2: MDHEN, SYDVKM. V was shortened by 7 bases and J by 3 bases, with 19 bases between the two germline ends. The CDR3 runs 15 residues. The CDR3 spells CASNPYDWADYEQYF. CDR3 DNA: TGTGCCAGCAACCCCTACGATTGGGCGGACTACGAGCAGTACTTC.